This TCR beta chain was identified during a study of blood T cell repertoires in COVID-19. Produced via immunoSEQ multiplex PCR; TCRdb's table is partial and in-frame only. In the table there are around 240,000 clones, roughly 79% of which are singletons. After removal of 2 bases from V and 7 bases from J, the junction contained 1 base not matched to a gene. CDR1 SGHTA and CDR2 FQGTGA come from the germline V gene. The CDR3 length is 14 residues. In this sample, this clone turned up once. The TCR comes from an elderly woman with acute or convalescent COVID-19. The chain couples TRBV7-3 to TRBJ2-1; 11 positions agree with TRBD2. Sequencing input: peripheral blood. The CDR3 DNA follows: TGTGCCAGCAGCTTACTAGCGGGGGGTAATGAGCAGTTCTTC. This sequence encodes CASSLLAGGNEQFF.